A single sample gave rise to the 23 T cell receptor beta chains below, sequenced in a study of blood T cell repertoires in COVID-19. Generated by immunoSEQ multiplex PCR, the TCRdb table keeps only in-frame clones and is missing some. The data contain some 290,000 clones, roughly nine tenths of them singletons. The sample consisted of peripheral blood. These receptors were collected from a woman in her thirties with COVID-19, enrolled during active disease.

This chain connects TRBV6-5 to TRBJ1-2; D gene uncertain. The CDR3 extends over 14 amino acids. The ends were cut back, 7 bases at V and 0 bases at J, with 12 bases in the middle. CDR1 is MNHEY, CDR2 SVGAGI, per germline. The CDR3 coding sequence is TGTGCCAGCACCTCACTGAGAGCTAACTATGGCTACACCTTC. Protein product: CASTSLRANYGYTF.

The chain links TRBV3-1 (or the pseudogene TRBV3-2) to TRBJ2-1, with TRBD1 as a possible D gene (6 bases). The CDR3 is made up of 13 amino acids. V was pared by 4 bases and J by 8 bases, with 12 bases between. Germline assignment: CDR1 LGHDT and CDR2 YNNKEL (reference sequence). This CDR3 is CASSRGQNYEQFF. The CDR3 nucleotides read TGTGCCAGCAGCCGAGGACAGAACTATGAGCAGTTCTTC.

The chain is built from TRBV3-1 (or the pseudogene TRBV3-2) and TRBJ2-5; 10 nucleotides line up with TRBD2. Germline CDR1 reads LGHDT; CDR2 reads YNNKEL (reference sequence). The trim removed 2 bases at V and 3 bases at J, leaving 12 bases unmatched. This CDR3 region has 18 residues. The CDR3 nucleotides read TGTGCCAGCAGCCAAACTATTCCCGGGACTAGCGCGGAAGAGACCCAGTACTTC. Translated, it gives CASSQTIPGTSAEETQYF.

This clone was seen more than once but under ten times. The rearrangement uses TRBV10-3 and TRBJ1-2; 11 nucleotides align to TRBD1. The germline CDR1 and CDR2 sequences are ENHRY and SYGVKD. This CDR3 is 15 amino acids long. V was pared by 10 bases and J by 5 bases, with 12 bases of the junction left unmatched. DNA for the CDR3: TGTGCCACTGAGGCGAGGGGACAGGGGGTGTATGGCTACACCTTC. It codes for CATEARGQGVYGYTF.

V is TRBV6-4 and J is TRBJ1-6; 7 positions agree with TRBD1. This CDR3 has 15 residues. The V gene's germline CDR1 is MRHNA and CDR2 SNTAGT. J gave up 7 bases and V 2 bases, and 5 bases lay outside the gene matches. The CDR3 reads CASSDRGRGNSPLHF. The CDR3 DNA sequence: TGTGCCAGCAGTGACAGGGGGCGAGGGAATTCACCCCTCCACTTT.

The genes are TRBV5-4 and TRBJ2-7, with 10 bases lining up with TRBD1. Germline values: CDR1 SGHNT, CDR2 YYREEE (reference sequence). The V segment lost 0 bases and the J segment 4 bases; nucleotides outside the gene matches: 1. The CDR3 is made up of 14 amino acids. CDR3 in amino acids: CASSLGTGGYEQYF. CDR3 coding DNA: TGTGCCAGCAGCTTGGGGACAGGGGGATACGAGCAGTACTTC.

A single count supports this clone. The chain carries TRBV1 and TRBJ1-4; the table calls TRBD1, which could not be checked here. TRBV1 corresponds to a pseudogene. This CDR3 region has 15 residues. The CDR3 is CTSPLDRTANEKLFF. The CDR3 nucleotides are TGCACCAGCCCCCTGGACAGAACCGCCAATGAAAAACTGTTTTTT.

This clone has only a few counts. The chain combines TRBV14 with TRBJ2-2; D is unclear. CDR3 length: 13 amino acids. Per the germline V gene, CDR1 is SGHDN and CDR2 is FVKESK. The V end lost 1 base, the J end lost 7 bases, and 7 bases lay between the germline ends. CDR3 in amino acids: CASSQGRLGELFF. CDR3 DNA sequence: TGTGCCAGCAGCCAAGGGCGGCTCGGGGAGCTGTTTTTT.

This sequence joins TRBV30 and TRBJ1-6; TRBD1 might be the D (5 bases). CDR3 length equals 13 residues. V was pared by 8 bases and J by 8 bases, with 16 bases between. CDR1 is GTSNPN, CDR2 SVGIG, per germline (reference sequence). The CDR3 loop is CAGNRDYDSPLHF. CDR3 bases: TGTGCCGGAAACCGGGACTACGATTCACCCCTCCACTTT. The full variable domain, rest sourced from reference TRBV30 and TRBJ1-6, is SQTIHQWPATLVQPVGSPLSLECTVEGTSNPNLYWYRQAAGRGLQLLFYSVGIGQISSEVPQNLSASRPQDRQFILSSKKLLLSDSGFYLCAGNRDYDSPLHFGNGTRLTVT.

This rearrangement joins TRBV5-1 to TRBJ1-1; 7 bases are a match to TRBD1. CDR3 length equals 16 residues. The trim removed 0 bases at V and 2 bases at J, leaving 7 bases unmatched. Germline V lookup: CDR1 SGHRS, CDR2 YFSETQ. The CDR3 bases are TGCGCCAGCAGCTTGGCCCAGACAGGGCGTAACACTGAAGCTTTCTTT. Residues: CASSLAQTGRNTEAFF.

The V and J genes are TRBV27 and TRBJ2-7; 9 positions match TRBD1. This CDR3 spans 13 amino acids. V shed 5 bases, J shed 3 bases, and the junction held 2 bases outside the gene matches. CDR1 is MNHEY, CDR2 SMNVEV, per germline (reference sequence). In DNA, the CDR3 is TGTGCCAGCAGTACAGGGGGCAACTACGAGCAGTACTTC. The encoded protein is CASSTGGNYEQYF.

The V gene is TRBV4-1, the J gene TRBJ2-3; D remains unclear. Germline V lookup: CDR1 MGHRA, CDR2 YSYEKL. Trimming removed 0 bases at V and 4 bases at J, with 11 bases between. The length of the CDR3 is 15 residues. The CDR3 DNA reads as TGCGCCAGCAGCCAAGAGAGGATGTCCGCAGATACGCAGTATTTT. This translates into CASSQERMSADTQYF.

DNA of the CDR3: TGTGCCAGCAGCCCGGGGGGGCCCATAGATACGCAGTATTTT. Its protein product is CASSPGGPIDTQYF. The V call is TRBV11-3, the J call TRBJ2-3, with 8 bases lining up with TRBD2. The length of the CDR3 is 14 residues. V lost 5 bases to trimming and J lost 5 bases; unmatched junction nucleotides: 6. The germline V gene has CDR1 SGHNT and CDR2 YENEEA.

The gene calls are TRBV7-2 and TRBJ2-4, with 10 bases aligning to TRBD2. CDR1 and CDR2 (germline): SGHTA, FQGNSA. After removal of 5 bases from V and 6 bases from J, the junction contained 13 bases not matched to a gene. This CDR3 comprises 17 residues. This chain's CDR3 is CASSPPSGGFIRNIQYF. CDR3 coding DNA: TGTGCCAGCAGCCCCCCTAGCGGGGGATTTATTCGAAACATTCAGTACTTC.

The rearrangement uses TRBV6-6 and TRBJ2-1, with D perhaps matching TRBD2 (6 bases). This CDR3 comprises 14 residues. Trimming cost V 5 bases and J 8 bases, with 16 bases left between them. Germline V CDR1 and CDR2: MNHNY, SVGAGI (reference sequence). CDR3 DNA sequence: TGTGCCAGCAGTAGCGGACTAAAGGCCGATGAGCAGTTCTTC. Its translation is CASSSGLKADEQFF.

The chain links TRBV18 to TRBJ1-2; 8 bases map to TRBD1. Trimming cost V 2 bases and J 7 bases; bases outside gene matches: 15. Germline V gene data show CDR1 as KGHSH and CDR2 as LQKENI. This CDR3 has 17 residues. The CDR3 DNA sequence: TGTGCCAGCTCACCAGCGGCAGGGGGCGCTCCGTCTGGTGGCTACACCTTC. Its translation is CASSPAAGGAPSGGYTF. The full variable domain, rest sourced from reference TRBV18 and TRBJ1-2, is NAGVMQNPRHLVRRRGQEARLRCSPMKGHSHVYWYRQLPEEGLKFMVYLQKENIIDESGMPKERFSAEFPKEGPSILRIQQVVRGDSAAYFCASSPAAGGAPSGGYTFGSGTRLTVV.

This chain joins TRBV9 and TRBJ1-1; D is ambiguous. Trimming pared 0 bases from V and 7 bases from J, leaving 10 bases between. Germline CDR1 SGDLS, CDR2 YYNGEE. The CDR3 runs to 13 residues. This chain's CDR3 is CASSVENTLEAFF. CDR3 nucleotide sequence: TGTGCCAGCAGCGTAGAGAACACGCTTGAAGCTTTCTTT.

This clone has only one observation. The chain links TRBV27 to TRBJ2-3, with D perhaps TRBD1 (5 bases). The CDR3 has 16 residues. From germline, CDR1 is MNHEY and CDR2 SMNVEV (reference sequence). The V end lost 3 bases, the J end lost 3 bases, and 16 bases lay between the germline ends. Here the CDR3 reads CASSFAAVDRTDTQYF. The DNA of the CDR3 is TGTGCCAGCAGTTTTGCCGCTGTAGACAGAACAGATACGCAGTATTTT.

This clone was seen at least ten times. V is TRBV6-6 and J is TRBJ1-4, with a weak D call TRBD1 (5 bases). V was pared by 1 base and J by 7 bases, with 16 bases between. This CDR3 has 16 amino acids. Germline CDR1 reads MNHNY; CDR2 reads SVGAGI (reference sequence). CDR3 sequence: CASSYYGIGGGEKLFF. In DNA, the CDR3 is TGTGCCAGCAGTTACTATGGGATCGGGGGGGGTGAAAAACTGTTTTTT.

This clone has just one count. CDR3 protein: CASSYGGGTAYEQYF. As DNA, the CDR3 is TGTGCCAGCAGTTACGGCGGGGGGACTGCATACGAGCAGTACTTC. This sequence joins TRBV6-5 and TRBJ2-7, with 8 bases identical to TRBD2. CDR1 and CDR2 from the germline V gene are MNHEY and SVGAGI. CDR3 size: 15 residues. The trim removed 2 bases at V and 4 bases at J, leaving 7 bases unmatched.

A note on this clone: The junction shows a germline mismatch at one end, possibly a read error. The chain employs TRBV6-1 and TRBJ2-4; D is perhaps TRBD1 (5 bases). The CDR3 is made up of 13 amino acids. Germline values: CDR1 MNHNS, CDR2 SASEGT. CDR3 DNA: TGTGCCAGCATTGAAACAGGCGCCAACATTCAGTACTTC. Translation gives CASIETGANIQYF.

Details on this clone: The same CDR3 also results from other DNA sequences found in this sample. The CDR3 region is CASSPRYEQYF. CDR3 in DNA: TGTGCCAGCAGCCCTCGGTACGAGCAGTACTTC. The V and J genes are TRBV11-2 and TRBJ2-7, with D unresolved. The germline gives CDR1 SGHAT, CDR2 FQNNGV. The CDR3 is made up of 11 amino acids. The ends were cut back, 5 bases at V and 4 bases at J, with 6 bases in the middle.

This clone was seen more than once but under ten times. The chain carries TRBV19 and TRBJ1-1; 8 bases are a match to TRBD1. V was clipped by 4 bases and J by 0 bases; unmatched bases: 1. The CDR3 consists of 14 residues. The germline CDR1 and CDR2 sequences are LNHDA and SQIVND (reference sequence). The CDR3 loop is CASSTGQVNTEAFF. In DNA form, the CDR3 reads TGTGCCAGTAGTACGGGACAGGTGAACACTGAAGCTTTCTTT.